Sequencing of this T cell receptor (beta chain) was carried out in a study of CD8 T cells in ankylosing spondylitis. The study, taken as a whole, reports: Earlier reports found some motif variants in synovial fluid and blood in reactive arthritis. Made up of about eight highly homologous variants, a TCR beta motif appeared characteristic of ankylosing spondylitis blood.

This clonotype was recorded at least ten times. The antigen is undetermined. The CDR3 loop spans 12 amino acids. V lost 4 bases and J 0 bases, leaving 5 bases between the germline ends. CDR1 and CDR2 from the germline V gene are DFQATT and SNEGSKA (reference sequence). Quantitative 5'-RACE was performed with molecular barcodes, and it yielded the TCR beta libraries. One entry per CDR3 protein, called by TCRdb with MiXCR from the 5' RACE reads. The profile covers approximately 220,000 distinct CDR3 sequences, with around a quarter appearing a single time and under 8% taken by the ten largest. The TCR was taken from a male donor with ankylosing spondylitis or in good health (not recorded which). Material for sequencing was blood, either unsorted or a sorted T cell fraction (not recorded which). This sequence joins TRBV20-1 and TRBJ2-3; no definite D call. The CDR3: CSATLSTDTQYF. CDR3 DNA: TGCAGTGCTACCCTTAGCACAGATACGCAGTATTTT.